The 21 T cell receptor beta chains below all came from one sample that was sequenced in a study of CD8 T cells in ankylosing spondylitis. TCRdb passed the 5' RACE reads through MiXCR, listing each CDR3 protein once. The sample records around 140,000 distinct CDR3 sequences, 10% to 12% being singletons. Sequences were obtained from blood, either unsorted or a sorted T cell fraction (not recorded which). Receptors originate from a female donor with ankylosing spondylitis or in good health (not recorded which).

This clonotype was counted ten times or more. The CDR3, as DNA: TGTGCCAGGACAGGGGGAGGTCACAATGAGCAGTTCTTC. Protein: CARTGGGHNEQFF. The chain has TRBV6-7 and TRBJ2-1, with TRBD1 identical over 9 bases. TRBV6-7 belongs to the ORF category, with a function that is uncertain. The CDR3 totals 13 residues. Germline trimming cut 9 bases from V and 5 bases from J; bases unmatched to any gene: 5.

This clonotype was found many times. The chain couples TRBV5-1 to TRBJ2-1; D is perhaps TRBD2 (6 bases). This CDR3 region has 15 residues. Germline lookup yields CDR1 SGHRS and CDR2 YFSETQ. The V end lost 5 bases, the J end lost 1 base, and 13 bases lay between the germline ends. CDR3 DNA sequence: TGCGCCAGCAGTCGCCGGGGAGGATCCTACAATGAGCAGTTCTTC. Its translation: CASSRRGGSYNEQFF.

The sample holds many counts of this clonotype. The chain joins TRBV12-3 or TRBV12-4 to TRBJ2-1, with TRBD1 as a possible D gene (6 bases). Trimming stripped 3 bases from V and 2 bases from J, with 11 bases between. The CDR3 is made up of 15 amino acids. CDR3 DNA: TGTGCCAGCAGTTTGTTGGGGGACACCTACAATGAGCAGTTCTTC. This encodes CASSLLGDTYNEQFF.

This clonotype showed up many times. The V gene is TRBV12-3 or TRBV12-4, the J gene TRBJ2-1; D is ambiguous. V was pared by 4 bases and J by 7 bases, with 14 bases between. The CDR3 is 14 residues long. The CDR3 sequence: CASSSPPSDNEQFF. CDR3 DNA sequence: TGTGCCAGCAGTTCCCCTCCCTCGGATAATGAGCAGTTCTTC.

V usage is TRBV12-3 or TRBV12-4 and J usage is TRBJ1-5; D not certain. The CDR3 spans 12 residues. V lost 3 bases and J lost 6, with 6 bases in between. CDR3 sequence (DNA): TGTGCCAGCAGTTTGTTTGGTCAGCCCCAGCATTTT. Amino acid sequence: CASSLFGQPQHF.

In this sample, this clonotype turned up a few times. The chain carries TRBV20-1 and TRBJ2-3; D is unresolved. Trimming took off 5 bases at V and 8 bases at J, with 8 bases between the two ends. The CDR3 loop spans 10 amino acids. Per the germline V gene, CDR1 is DFQATT and CDR2 is SNEGSKA (reference sequence). The CDR3: CSAPLGTQYF. CDR3 DNA: TGCAGTGCTCCGCTTGGTACGCAGTATTTT.

This clonotype was counted many times. The chain carries TRBV6-5 and TRBJ1-2; D unclear. CDR3 length equals 15 residues. Germline lookup yields CDR1 MNHEY and CDR2 SVGAGI. Trimming took 4 bases from V and 4 from J, leaving 16 bases between them. CDR3 sequence: CASSSSLGSGYGYTF. CDR3 DNA: TGTGCCAGCAGTTCCTCCCTGGGTTCGGGCTATGGCTACACCTTC.

This clonotype was counted at least ten times. The V gene is TRBV6-5, the J gene TRBJ1-2; tentative D call: TRBD1 (5 bases). Germline CDR1 and CDR2: MNHEY and SVGAGI. The CDR3 runs to 15 residues. The ends were cut back, 2 bases at V and 4 bases at J, with 14 bases in the middle. Here the CDR3 reads CASSYGGGSTYGYTF. The CDR3 nucleotides are TGTGCCAGCAGTTACGGTGGGGGTTCTACCTATGGCTACACCTTC.

This clonotype was recorded many times. CDR3 nucleotide sequence: TGTGCCAGCAGTTCCAAACCCGGTAGACTAGCGGGGGGAAACACCGGGGAGCTGTTTTTT. Translated: CASSSKPGRLAGGNTGELFF. The chain combines TRBV28 with TRBJ2-2; TRBD2 aligns across 13 bases. The CDR3 extends over 20 amino acids. V was pared by 4 bases and J by 2 bases, with 13 bases of the junction left unmatched. Germline assignment: CDR1 MDHEN and CDR2 SYDVKM.

This clonotype was counted ten times or more. The chain employs TRBV2 and TRBJ2-7; 8 positions match TRBD1. V gave up 6 bases and J gave up 3 bases; unmatched junction bases: 7. This CDR3 is built from 14 residues. Germline assignment: CDR1 SNHLY and CDR2 FYNNEI. The CDR3 DNA is TGTGCCAGCAGCTTACAGGGGGGAGACTACGAGCAGTACTTC. Translation gives CASSLQGGDYEQYF.

This clonotype appeared many times. The V gene is TRBV11-1, the J gene TRBJ2-7; TRBD2 agrees at 11 bases. Looked up from germline, CDR1 is SGHAT and CDR2 is FQDESV (reference sequence). V shed 2 bases, J shed 5 bases, and the junction held 17 bases outside the gene matches. This CDR3 spans 19 amino acids. CDR3: CASSLRPLAGGRPPHEQYF. CDR3 in DNA: TGTGCCAGCAGCTTAAGGCCCCTAGCGGGGGGCCGGCCCCCCCACGAGCAGTACTTC.

The genes are TRBV5-1 and TRBJ1-1; maybe TRBD1 (6 bases). CDR3 length: 15 amino acids. The V end was cut by 0 bases, the J end by 1 base, with 10 bases between. Germline values: CDR1 SGHRS, CDR2 YFSETQ. CDR3 amino acids: CASSLVGGRNTEAFF. CDR3 DNA sequence: TGCGCCAGCAGCTTGGTAGGGGGAAGGAACACTGAAGCTTTCTTT.

This clonotype was found many times. The chain employs TRBV5-6 and TRBJ2-7; 7 bases are a match to TRBD2. The CDR3 contains 12 residues. V lost 4 bases and J lost 7; bases outside the gene matches: 5. The germline gives CDR1 SGHDT, CDR2 YYEEEE. CDR3 region: CASSPGLREQYF. In DNA form, the CDR3 reads TGTGCCAGCAGCCCGGGACTAAGAGAGCAGTACTTC.

In its sample, this clonotype was seen many times. The chain uses TRBV3-1 and TRBJ1-5; 12 bases fit TRBD1. Losses at the gene ends were 4 bases for V and 7 bases for J; bases not matched to a gene: 5. Germline values: CDR1 LGHDT, CDR2 YNNKEL (reference sequence). The CDR3 length is 15 residues. CDR3 DNA sequence: TGTGCCAGCAGCCCCGGGACAGGGGGCGTGCAGCCCCAGCATTTT. Protein: CASSPGTGGVQPQHF.

This clonotype was seen ten or more times. V usage is TRBV5-1 and J usage is TRBJ1-1; D unclear. The CDR3 runs 16 residues. The germline V and J ends were trimmed by 6 bases and 1 base, with 19 bases remaining between them. Germline CDR1 SGHRS, CDR2 YFSETQ. CDR3 in DNA: TGCGCCAGCAATAGTGACCCGGGGTTGAGGAACACTGAAGCTTTCTTT. As protein: CASNSDPGLRNTEAFF.

Ten or more counts support this clonotype. This chain links TRBV6-1 with TRBJ2-3; maybe TRBD2 (7 bases). This CDR3 comprises 15 residues. Trimming took off 7 bases at V and 1 base at J, with 15 bases between the two ends. Looked up from germline, CDR1 is MNHNS and CDR2 is SASEGT. CDR3 region: CASNHRGGGTDTQYF. CDR3 DNA sequence: TGTGCCAGCAATCATAGGGGGGGGGGCACAGATACGCAGTATTTT.

This clonotype showed up many times. The chain combines TRBV10-3 with TRBJ1-1, with 7 bases that match TRBD1. The J segment lost 0 bases and the V segment lost 9 bases, leaving 4 bases of the junction unmatched. CDR1 is ENHRY, CDR2 SYGVKD, per germline. This CDR3 region has 13 residues. CDR3 DNA sequence: TGTGCCATTTCCGGGACAGTGAACACTGAAGCTTTCTTT. Protein sequence: CAISGTVNTEAFF.

This clonotype occurred many times. The chain employs TRBV28 and TRBJ1-3; no firm D call. Per germline, CDR1 MDHEN and CDR2 SYDVKM. The CDR3 runs to 13 residues. Between the trimmed V and J ends, which lost 7 bases and 11 bases, there was a span of 18 bases. The CDR3 protein is CASISRLLGSIYF. In DNA, the CDR3 is TGTGCCAGCATCTCCAGGCTTCTGGGGTCCATATATTTT.

There are many counts of this clonotype. V and J are TRBV24-1 and TRBJ2-1; 12 bases map to TRBD2. CDR1 and CDR2 (germline): KGHDR, SFDVKD. The trim removed 9 bases at V and 7 bases at J, leaving 6 bases unmatched. This CDR3 has 14 amino acids. CDR3 sequence reads: CATGGLAGLNEQFF. CDR3 in DNA: TGTGCCACCGGAGGACTAGCGGGACTGAATGAGCAGTTCTTC.

This clonotype was found many times. CDR3 coding DNA: TGCGCCAGCAGCTTGGCCCTTGGGCAAGGCTATGGCTACACCTTC. Protein: CASSLALGQGYGYTF. This chain links TRBV5-1 with TRBJ1-2; no firm D call. The CDR3 sequence is 15 residues long. With 0 bases removed from V and 4 bases from J, the gap between germline ends came to 13 bases. Germline V gene data show CDR1 as SGHRS and CDR2 as YFSETQ.

This clonotype was found many times. V is TRBV7-2 and J is TRBJ2-3; D uncertain. CDR1 and CDR2 (germline): SGHTA, FQGNSA. CDR3 size: 13 residues. The V end was cut by 4 bases, the J end by 6 bases, with 11 bases between. The CDR3 loop is CASSYSLGDTQYF. The CDR3 region has the DNA TGTGCCAGCAGCTACAGTCTCGGGGATACGCAGTATTTT. Full variable domain (remainder filled in from reference TRBV7-2 and TRBJ2-3): GAGVSQSPSNKVTEKGKDVELRCDPISGHTALYWYRQSLGQGLEFLIYFQGNSAPDKSGLPSDRFSAERTGGSVSTLTIQRTQQEDSAVYLCASSYSLGDTQYFGPGTRLTVL.